This TCR beta chain appears in the sequencing data of a study of tumor-infiltrating lymphocytes in localized non-small cell lung cancer. Produced via immunoSEQ multiplex PCR; TCRdb's table is partial and in-frame only. The data contain some 17,000 clones, roughly four fifths of them singletons. The sequencing sample was made of lung tumor tissue. This clonotype originated in a human donor with non-small cell lung cancer.

Written as DNA, the CDR3 is TGTGCCAGCAGCTCTGGACAGTTGAACACTGAAGCTTTCTTT. This gives the protein CASSSGQLNTEAFF. The rearrangement uses TRBV5-5 and TRBJ1-1, with D perhaps matching TRBD1 (6 bases). This CDR3 has 14 amino acids. The V gene's germline CDR1 is SGHKS and CDR2 YYEKEE (reference sequence). V was cut by 3 bases and J by 0 bases, with 9 bases left in between.